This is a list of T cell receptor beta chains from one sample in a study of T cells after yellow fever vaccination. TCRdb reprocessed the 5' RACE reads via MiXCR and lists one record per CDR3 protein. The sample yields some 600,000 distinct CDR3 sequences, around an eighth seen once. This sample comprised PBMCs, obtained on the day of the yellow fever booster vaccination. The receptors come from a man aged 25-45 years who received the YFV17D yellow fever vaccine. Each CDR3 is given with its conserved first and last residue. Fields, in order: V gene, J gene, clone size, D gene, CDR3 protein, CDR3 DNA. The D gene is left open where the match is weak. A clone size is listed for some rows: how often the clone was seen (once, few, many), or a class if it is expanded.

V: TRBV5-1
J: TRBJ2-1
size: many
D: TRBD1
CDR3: CASSLITGGYNEQFF
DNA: TGCGCCAGCAGCTTGATAACAGGGGGCTACAATGAGCAGTTCTTC

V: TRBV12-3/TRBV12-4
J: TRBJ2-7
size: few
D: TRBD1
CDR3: CASSTAGGGFREQYF
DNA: TGTGCCAGCAGTACTGCAGGGGGCGGGTTTCGCGAGCAGTACTTC

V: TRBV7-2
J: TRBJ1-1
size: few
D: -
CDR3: CASSLETAFLEAFF
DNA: TGTGCCAGCAGCTTAGAGACAGCGTTTCTTGAAGCTTTCTTT

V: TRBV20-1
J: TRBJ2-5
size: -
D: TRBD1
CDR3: CSAWGQTEFETQYF
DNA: TGCAGTGCTTGGGGACAGACTGAGTTCGAGACCCAGTACTTC

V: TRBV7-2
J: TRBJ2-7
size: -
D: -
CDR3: CASSSRGVGEQYF
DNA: TGTGCCAGCAGCTCCCGGGGAGTAGGAGAGCAGTACTTC

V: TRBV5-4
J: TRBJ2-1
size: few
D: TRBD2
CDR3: CASSLGSGREYEQFF
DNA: TGTGCCAGCAGCTTAGGTAGCGGGAGAGAGTATGAGCAGTTCTTC

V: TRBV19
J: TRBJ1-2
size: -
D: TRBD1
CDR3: CASNPYGVWGQGDSGGYTF
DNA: TGTGCCAGTAATCCATATGGGGTTTGGGGACAGGGTGATTCCGGTGGCTACACCTTC

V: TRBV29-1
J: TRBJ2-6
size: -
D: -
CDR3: CSVVLSSGANVLTF
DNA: TGCAGCGTTGTGCTGAGCTCTGGGGCCAACGTCCTGACTTTC

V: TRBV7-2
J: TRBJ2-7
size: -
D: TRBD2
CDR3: CASSLVGTSDSYEQYF
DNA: TGTGCCAGCAGCTTGGTGGGGACTAGCGATTCCTACGAGCAGTACTTC

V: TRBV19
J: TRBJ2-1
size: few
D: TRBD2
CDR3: CASSLGLALDEQFF
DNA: TGTGCCAGTAGTCTCGGACTAGCTCTCGATGAGCAGTTCTTC

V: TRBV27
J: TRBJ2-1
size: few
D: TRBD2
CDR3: CASRETSVLSYSYNEQFF
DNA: TGTGCCAGCAGGGAGACTAGCGTGCTATCTTACTCCTACAATGAGCAGTTCTTC

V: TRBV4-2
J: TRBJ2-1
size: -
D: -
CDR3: CASSQDLGGGAYNEQFF
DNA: TGTGCCAGCAGCCAAGATCTCGGTGGAGGAGCATACAATGAGCAGTTCTTC

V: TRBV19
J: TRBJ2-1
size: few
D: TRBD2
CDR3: CASSPGTSGGVYNEQFF
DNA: TGTGCCAGTAGTCCAGGGACTAGCGGGGGAGTCTACAATGAGCAGTTCTTC

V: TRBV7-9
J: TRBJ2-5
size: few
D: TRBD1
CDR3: CASSFTRQGTHQETQYF
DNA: TGTGCCAGCAGCTTTACCCGACAGGGAACCCACCAAGAGACCCAGTACTTC

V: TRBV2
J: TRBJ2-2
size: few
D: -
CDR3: CASSKEANTGELFF
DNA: TGTGCCAGCAGTAAGGAGGCGAACACCGGGGAGCTGTTTTTT

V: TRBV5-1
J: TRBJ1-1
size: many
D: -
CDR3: CASSLQGTNTEAFF
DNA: TGCGCCAGCAGCTTGCAGGGAACGAACACTGAAGCTTTCTTT

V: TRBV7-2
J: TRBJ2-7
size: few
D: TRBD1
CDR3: CASSFRQGNRYEQYF
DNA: TGTGCCAGCAGCTTTCGACAGGGGAATCGCTACGAGCAGTACTTC

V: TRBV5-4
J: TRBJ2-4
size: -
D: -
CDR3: CASSLVAEEDIQYF
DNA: TGTGCCAGCAGCTTGGTCGCGGAGGAGGACATTCAGTACTTC

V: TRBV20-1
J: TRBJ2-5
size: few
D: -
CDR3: CSASLGPSAGQETQYF
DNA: TGCAGTGCTAGCTTAGGACCCTCGGCTGGCCAAGAGACCCAGTACTTC

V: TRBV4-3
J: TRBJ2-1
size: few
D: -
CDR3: CASSQDKNQAPLF
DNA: TGCGCCAGCAGCCAAGATAAAAACCAGGCCCCCCTCTTC

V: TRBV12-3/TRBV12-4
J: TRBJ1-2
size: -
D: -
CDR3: CASTLWGVGTF
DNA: -

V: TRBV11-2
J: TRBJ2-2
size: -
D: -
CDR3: CASSSPGAGNTGELFF
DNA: TGTGCCAGCAGCTCCCCAGGAGCGGGGAACACCGGGGAGCTGTTTTTT

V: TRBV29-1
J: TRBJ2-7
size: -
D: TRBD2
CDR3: CSVGRGSSYEQYF
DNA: TGCAGCGTTGGACGCGGGAGCTCCTACGAGCAGTACTTC

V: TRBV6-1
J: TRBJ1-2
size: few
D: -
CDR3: CASSPSGGNYGYTF
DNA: TGTGCCAGCAGCCCTTCGGGGGGGAACTATGGCTACACCTTC

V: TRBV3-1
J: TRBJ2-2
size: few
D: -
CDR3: CASSHPGAGELFF
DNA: TGTGCCAGCAGCCATCCGGGGGCCGGGGAGCTGTTTTTT

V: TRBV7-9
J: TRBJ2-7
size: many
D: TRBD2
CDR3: CASSTSGGGRKDEQYF
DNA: TGTGCCAGCAGCACTTCAGGTGGCGGGAGAAAGGACGAGCAGTACTTC

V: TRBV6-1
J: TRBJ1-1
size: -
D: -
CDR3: CASGRGQVAEAFF
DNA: TGTGCCAGCGGTAGGGGTCAGGTGGCTGAAGCTTTCTTT

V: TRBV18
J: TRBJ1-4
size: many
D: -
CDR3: CASSGDINEKLFF
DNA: TGTGCCAGCTCCGGGGACATTAATGAAAAACTGTTTTTT

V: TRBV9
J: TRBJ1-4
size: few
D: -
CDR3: CASSASPGSNEKLFF
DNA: TGTGCCAGCAGCGCCAGCCCCGGGAGTAATGAAAAACTGTTTTTT

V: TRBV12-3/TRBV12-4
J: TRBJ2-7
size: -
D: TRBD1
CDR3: CASSGQDSYEQYF
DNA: TGTGCCAGCAGTGGACAGGACTCCTACGAGCAGTACTTC

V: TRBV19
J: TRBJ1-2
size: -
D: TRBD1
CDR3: CASRDRGKYGYTF
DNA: TGTGCCAGCCGGGACAGGGGAAAATATGGCTACACCTTC

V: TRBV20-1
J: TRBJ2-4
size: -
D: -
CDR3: CSARSGTQMGYIQYF
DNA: TGCAGTGCTAGATCCGGGACGCAAATGGGGTACATTCAGTACTTC

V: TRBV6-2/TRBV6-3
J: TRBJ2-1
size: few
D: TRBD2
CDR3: CASSLRLAGGYNEQFF
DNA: TGTGCCAGCAGTTTACGGCTAGCGGGGGGGTACAATGAGCAGTTCTTC

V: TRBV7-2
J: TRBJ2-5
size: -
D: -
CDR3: CASVESGETQYF
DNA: TGTGCCAGCGTGGAATCTGGGGAGACCCAGTACTTC

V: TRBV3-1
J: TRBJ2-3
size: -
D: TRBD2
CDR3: CASSQVSGGGRTDTQYF
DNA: TGTGCCAGCAGCCAAGTCAGTGGCGGGGGACGTACAGATACGCAGTATTTT

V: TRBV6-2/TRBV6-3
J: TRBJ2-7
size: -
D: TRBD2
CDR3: CASSYGTSGSVTLEQYF
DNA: TGTGCCAGCAGTTACGGGACTAGCGGGAGCGTGACTCTCGAGCAGTACTTC

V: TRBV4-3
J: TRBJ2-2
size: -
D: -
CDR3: CASSPRRAGDTPNTGELFF
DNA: TGCGCCAGCAGCCCACGAAGGGCCGGGGATACTCCGAACACCGGGGAGCTGTTTTTT

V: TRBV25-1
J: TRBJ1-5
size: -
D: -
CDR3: CASSAGLNQPQHF
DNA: TGTGCCAGCAGTGCAGGGCTTAATCAGCCCCAGCATTTT

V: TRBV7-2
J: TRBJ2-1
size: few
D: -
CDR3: CASSLYSGGEQFF
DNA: TGTGCCAGCAGCTTATATAGCGGTGGAGAGCAGTTCTTC

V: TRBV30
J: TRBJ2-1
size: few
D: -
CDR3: CAWRGGGYNEQFF
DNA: TGTGCCTGGAGGGGAGGGGGGTACAATGAGCAGTTCTTC

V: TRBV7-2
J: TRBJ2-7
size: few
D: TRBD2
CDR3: CASSDLAGGPYEQYF
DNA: TGTGCCAGCAGCGACCTAGCGGGAGGGCCCTACGAGCAGTACTTC

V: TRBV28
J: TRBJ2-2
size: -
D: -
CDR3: CASSLRSAGNTGELFF
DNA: TGTGCCAGCAGTTTAAGGTCGGCAGGGAACACCGGGGAGCTGTTTTTT

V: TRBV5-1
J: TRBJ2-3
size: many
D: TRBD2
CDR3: CASSSGLAASTDTQYF
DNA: TGCGCCAGCAGCTCCGGACTAGCGGCTAGCACAGATACGCAGTATTTT

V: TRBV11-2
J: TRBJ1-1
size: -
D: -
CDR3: CASSYLPVSGEAFF
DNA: TGTGCCAGCAGCTACTTGCCCGTGTCAGGAGAAGCTTTCTTT

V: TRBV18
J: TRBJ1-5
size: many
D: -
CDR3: CASSPASNQPQHF
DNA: TGTGCCAGCAGCCCCGCGAGCAATCAGCCCCAGCATTTT

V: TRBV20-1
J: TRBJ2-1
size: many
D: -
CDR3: CSASRSASSDEQFF
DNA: TGCAGTGCTAGCCGGTCCGCTAGCTCCGATGAGCAGTTCTTC

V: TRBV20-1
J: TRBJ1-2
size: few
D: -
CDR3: CSAIWVLGGTSYTF
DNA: TGCAGTGCTATTTGGGTGTTGGGGGGGACGAGCTACACCTTC

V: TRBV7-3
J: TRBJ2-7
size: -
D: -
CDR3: CASSLIPGNEQYF
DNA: TGTGCCAGCAGCTTAATACCGGGGAACGAGCAGTACTTC

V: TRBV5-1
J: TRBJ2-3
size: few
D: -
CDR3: CASSQGGGGMDTQYF
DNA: TGCGCCAGCAGTCAGGGCGGAGGCGGGATGGATACGCAGTATTTT

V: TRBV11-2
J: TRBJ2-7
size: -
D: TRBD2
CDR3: CASSNVAGDKYF
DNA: TGTGCCAGCAGCAATGTGGCGGGAGACAAGTACTTC

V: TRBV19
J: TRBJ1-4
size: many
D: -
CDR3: CASSPRGAGVEKLFF
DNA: TGTGCCAGTAGTCCACGGGGCGCCGGAGTTGAAAAACTGTTTTTT

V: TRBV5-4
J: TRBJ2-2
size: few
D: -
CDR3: CASSVTGANTGELFF
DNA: TGTGCCAGCAGCGTCACCGGGGCCAACACCGGGGAGCTGTTTTTT

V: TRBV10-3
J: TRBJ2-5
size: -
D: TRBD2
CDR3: CAISESLAGAETQYF
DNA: TGTGCCATCAGTGAGTCGTTAGCGGGAGCAGAGACCCAGTACTTC

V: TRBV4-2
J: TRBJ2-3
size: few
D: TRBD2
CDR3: CASSRDGTSGSTDTQYF
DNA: TGTGCCAGCAGCCGAGACGGCACTAGCGGAAGCACAGATACGCAGTATTTT

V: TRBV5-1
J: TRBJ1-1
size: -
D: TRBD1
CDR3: CASSPHRDRNTEAFF
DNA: TGCGCCAGCAGCCCCCATAGGGACAGGAACACTGAAGCTTTCTTT

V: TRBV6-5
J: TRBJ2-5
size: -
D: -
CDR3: CASSSQNQETQYF
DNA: TGTGCCAGCAGTTCACAGAACCAAGAGACCCAGTACTTC

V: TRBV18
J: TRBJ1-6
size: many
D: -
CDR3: CASSPGNSPLHF
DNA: TGTGCCAGCTCACCGGGAAATTCACCCCTCCACTTT

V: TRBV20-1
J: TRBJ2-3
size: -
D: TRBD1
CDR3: CSAETGGGTDTQYF
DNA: TGCAGTGCGGAGACAGGGGGCGGCACAGATACGCAGTATTTT

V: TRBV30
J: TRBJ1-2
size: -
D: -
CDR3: CAWRVAGSYGYTF
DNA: TGTGCCTGGAGGGTGGCGGGTAGTTATGGCTACACCTTC

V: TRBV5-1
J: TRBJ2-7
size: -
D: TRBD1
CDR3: CASSSGTADYEQYF
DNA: TGCGCCAGCAGCTCCGGGACAGCCGACTACGAGCAGTACTTC